Listed below are T cell receptor beta chains from one sample, sequenced in a study of CD8+ T cells in alopecia areata. The data were produced by immunoSEQ multiplex PCR, yet TCRdb's version contains in-frame clones alone and is incomplete. The table includes 120,000 to 150,000 clones, 85% to 90% detected once. This specimen consisted of CD8+ T cells sorted from blood, obtained at week 4, from a patient treated with tofacitinib. These receptors were collected from a human donor with alopecia areata. CDR3s include the opening cysteine and the closing phenylalanine or tryptophan. D genes are given only for firm matches. Size values are once, few and many counts, or a class for expanded clones, and some rows have none.

V gene	J gene	clone size	D gene	CDR3 protein	CDR3 DNA
TRBV7-9	TRBJ2-4	few	TRBD1	CASSPDRGDIQYF	TGTGCCAGCAGCCCAGACAGGGGAGACATTCAGTACTTC
TRBV10-3	TRBJ1-5	NA	NA	CAISRTGESNQPQHF	TGTGCCATCAGCAGGACCGGGGAGAGCAATCAGCCCCAGCATTTT
TRBV28	TRBJ2-7	NA	TRBD2	CASSPGTSGYEQYF	TGTGCCAGCAGCCCCGGGACTAGCGGCTACGAGCAGTACTTC
TRBV4-1	TRBJ2-7	NA	NA	CASSQIPGAIYEQYF	TGCGCCAGCAGCCAAATCCCGGGAGCCATCTACGAGCAGTACTTC
TRBV27	TRBJ1-1	NA	NA	CASRATVGTEAFF	TGTGCCAGCAGGGCGACCGTCGGCACTGAAGCTTTCTTT
TRBV4-1	TRBJ1-1	NA	NA	CASSQDRGSTEAFF	TGCGCCAGCAGCCAAGACAGGGGAAGCACTGAAGCTTTCTTT
TRBV5-5	TRBJ1-2	NA	TRBD1	CASSFQQGIGYTF	TGTGCCAGCAGCTTCCAACAGGGGATTGGCTACACCTTC
TRBV14	TRBJ2-7	once	NA	CASSQEAVFYEQYF	TGTGCCAGCAGCCAAGAGGCAGTATTCTACGAGCAGTACTTC
TRBV5-1	TRBJ1-5	NA	NA	CASSLESGYSNQPQHF	TGCGCCAGCAGCTTGGAGTCAGGATATAGCAATCAGCCCCAGCATTTT
TRBV2	TRBJ2-7	few	TRBD2	CASSGGPLEQYF	TGTGCCAGCTCGGGGGGGCCTCTCGAGCAGTACTTC
TRBV30	TRBJ1-3	NA	NA	CAWRGTDGNTIYF	TGTGCCTGGAGGGGAACAGATGGAAACACCATATATTTT
TRBV10-2	TRBJ2-7	NA	NA	CASSEKGWNYEQYF	TGCGCCAGCAGTGAAAAGGGTTGGAACTACGAGCAGTACTTC
TRBV5-4	TRBJ2-2	NA	NA	CASSQPKIWTGELFF	TGTGCCAGCAGCCAGCCGAAAATATGGACCGGGGAGCTGTTTTTT
TRBV7-9	TRBJ2-7	NA	NA	CASSPGGFSSYEQYF	TGTGCCAGCAGCCCCGGTGGGTTTAGCTCCTACGAGCAGTACTTC
TRBV29-1	TRBJ1-5	NA	TRBD1	CSVTTGYSNQPQHF	TGCAGCGTAACGACAGGGTATAGCAATCAGCCCCAGCATTTT
TRBV29-1	TRBJ1-2	NA	TRBD1	CSVEDRGHDHGYGYTF	TGCAGCGTTGAGGACAGGGGGCACGATCACGGCTATGGCTACACCTTC
TRBV28	TRBJ1-2	NA	NA	CASIGTGLRYGYTF	TGTGCCAGCATTGGCACAGGCCTTCGCTATGGCTACACCTTC
TRBV5-6	TRBJ1-2	NA	NA	CASSLWLGSSLKVGYTF	TGTGCCAGCAGCTTGTGGCTTGGCAGCTCCCTAAAGGTTGGCTACACCTTC
TRBV30	TRBJ2-7	once	TRBD1	CAWSDSGTGAYEQYF	TGTGCCTGGAGTGATTCCGGGACAGGGGCTTACGAGCAGTACTTC
TRBV29-1	TRBJ1-2	few	NA	CSVEDQEAGKVGYTF	TGCAGCGTTGAAGATCAGGAGGCAGGGAAGGTCGGCTACACCTTC
TRBV5-1	TRBJ2-3	NA	NA	CASSGGTDTQYF	TGCGCCAGCAGCGGCGGTACAGATACGCAGTATTTT
TRBV27	TRBJ2-2	NA	TRBD2	CASQAGADTGELFF	TGTGCCAGCCAAGCGGGGGCGGACACCGGGGAGCTGTTTTTT
TRBV29-1	TRBJ2-5	NA	TRBD2	CSALAEETQYF	TGCAGCGCACTAGCGGAAGAGACCCAGTACTTC
TRBV6-5	TRBJ1-5	NA	NA	CASSYSGVNQPQHF	TGTGCCAGCAGTTATTCCGGGGTCAATCAGCCCCAGCATTTT
TRBV29-1	TRBJ2-1	NA	NA	CSYRYNEQFF	TGCAGCTATCGCTACAATGAGCAGTTCTTC
TRBV7-7	TRBJ2-7	NA	TRBD1	CASSSGTGGSYEQYF	TGTGCTAGCAGCTCGGGGACAGGGGGCTCCTACGAGCAGTACTTC
TRBV6-5	TRBJ1-2	NA	NA	CASSYSPRYQYGYTF	TGTGCCAGCAGTTACTCCCCTCGGTACCAGTATGGCTACACCTTC
TRBV4-1	TRBJ2-1	NA	NA	CASSQDAGREPFF	TGCGCCAGCAGCCAAGATGCCGGTAGGGAGCCGTTCTTC
TRBV5-6	TRBJ1-5	NA	NA	CASSTNRNSNQPQHF	TGTGCCAGCAGCACGAACAGGAATAGCAATCAGCCCCAGCATTTT
TRBV4-1	TRBJ2-7	NA	TRBD2	CASSQDPGLAATEQYF	TGCGCCAGCAGCCAAGATCCGGGACTAGCGGCAACCGAGCAGTACTTC
TRBV27	TRBJ2-1	NA	TRBD2	CASSPTWTSGIKGEQFF	TGTGCCAGCAGCCCAACTTGGACTAGCGGGATAAAGGGTGAGCAGTTCTTC
TRBV5-5	TRBJ2-7	NA	TRBD2	CASSLGLAVYEQYF	TGTGCCAGCAGCTTGGGACTAGCAGTCTACGAGCAGTACTTC
TRBV6-5	TRBJ2-7	once	NA	CASSYSAQGSYEQYF	TGTGCCAGCAGTTACTCGGCCCAGGGGAGCTACGAGCAGTACTTC
TRBV5-4	TRBJ2-3	NA	TRBD2	CAIQGTSGGAGSTDTQYF	TGTGCCATCCAAGGGACTAGCGGGGGGGCCGGTAGCACAGATACGCAGTATTTT
TRBV19	TRBJ2-7	few	TRBD1	CASTGAGTGHYEQYF	TGTGCCAGTACGGGGGCCGGGACAGGCCACTACGAGCAGTACTTC
TRBV7-8	TRBJ1-5	NA	NA	CASSTRGEVNQPQHF	TGTGCCAGCAGTACCCGAGGGGAGGTCAATCAGCCCCAGCATTTT
TRBV27	TRBJ2-7	NA	NA	CASSQQGDEQYF	TGTGCCAGCAGTCAGCAAGGGGACGAGCAGTACTTC
TRBV29-1	TRBJ1-3	NA	NA	CSVDSRGTGNTIYF	TGCAGCGTTGACTCCAGGGGAACAGGAAACACCATATATTTT
TRBV4-1	TRBJ2-3	NA	TRBD2	CASSRGLADTDTQYF	TGCGCCAGCAGCCGAGGACTAGCGGATACAGATACGCAGTATTTT
TRBV25-1	TRBJ1-1	NA	NA	CASSESAGHFF	TGTGCCAGCAGTGAATCGGCAGGGCATTTCTTT
TRBV5-4	TRBJ2-3	NA	TRBD1	CASSSGGDTQYF	TGTGCCAGCAGCTCAGGGGGAGATACGCAGTATTTT
TRBV6-6	TRBJ2-1	few	NA	CASSYSDRNEQFF	TGTGCCAGCAGTTACTCCGACAGGAATGAGCAGTTCTTC
TRBV29-1	TRBJ2-5	NA	NA	CSVVGGIETQYF	TGCAGCGTTGTTGGGGGGATAGAGACCCAGTACTTC
TRBV11-2	TRBJ2-3	NA	TRBD2	CASSSAGGAGDTQYF	TGTGCCAGCTCCTCAGCGGGGGGCGCGGGAGATACGCAGTATTTT
TRBV7-9	TRBJ1-1	NA	NA	CASSKLTEGTEAFF	TGTGCCAGCAGTAAACTGACAGAGGGCACTGAAGCTTTCTTT
TRBV28	TRBJ2-1	NA	NA	CASSEGRWVEQFF	TGTGCCAGCAGTGAGGGTCGCTGGGTTGAGCAGTTCTTC
TRBV7-7	TRBJ2-7	NA	TRBD2	CASSLGSSGSYEQYF	TGTGCTAGCAGCTTAGGCTCTAGCGGGAGCTACGAGCAGTACTTC
TRBV11-2	TRBJ2-1	NA	NA	CASSFGVNEQFF	TGTGCCAGCAGCTTTGGGGTAAATGAGCAGTTCTTC
TRBV19	TRBJ2-7	NA	NA	CASSIGRTTYEQYF	TGTGCCAGTAGTATAGGCCGGACGACCTACGAGCAGTACTTC
TRBV9	TRBJ2-1	NA	NA	CASSVEGINEQFF	TGTGCCAGCAGCGTAGAAGGAATTAATGAGCAGTTCTTC
TRBV10-3	TRBJ2-7	NA	NA	CAISPGPDRDASGNSYEQYF	TGTGCCATTTCCCCGGGACCGGACAGGGATGCTAGCGGGAATTCCTACGAGCAGTACTTC
TRBV7-9	TRBJ2-7	NA	NA	CASSVQGPEQYF	TGTGCCAGCAGCGTACAGGGTCCCGAGCAGTACTTC
TRBV27	TRBJ1-1	NA	NA	CASSGGENTEAFF	TGTGCCAGCAGTGGGGGAGAGAACACTGAAGCTTTCTTT
TRBV4-1	TRBJ2-5	NA	NA	CASSQDVRGETQYF	TGCGCCAGCAGCCAAGATGTTAGGGGAGAGACCCAGTACTTC
TRBV9	TRBJ2-1	NA	TRBD2	CASRDDLAGESEQFF	TGTGCCAGCAGAGATGACCTAGCGGGAGAGAGTGAGCAGTTCTTC
TRBV9	TRBJ1-2	NA	NA	CASSAPSVGYGYTF	TGTGCCAGCAGCGCCCCCTCGGTTGGTTATGGCTACACCTTC
TRBV2	TRBJ1-2	NA	NA	CASSEYIFGDSDYGYTF	TGTGCCAGCAGTGAATACATATTTGGTGACTCAGACTATGGCTACACCTTC
TRBV6-4	TRBJ2-3	NA	TRBD2	CASSDGGLAGGPDTQYF	TGTGCCAGCAGTGACGGGGGACTAGCGGGAGGGCCGGATACGCAGTATTTT